A selection of T cell receptor beta chains follows, all from one sample in a study of cytomegalovirus exposure and HLA in healthy donors. Profiling relied on immunoSEQ multiplex PCR, and the TCRdb table lists in-frame clones only, not all of them. The sample lists 150,000 to 200,000 clones; roughly 78% were seen once. Sample: PBMCs. The receptors were sampled from a woman aged 45 to 65 in good health and CMV-seropositive. Each CDR3 is given with its conserved first and last residue. A D gene is named only where the DNA matches it firmly. Not every row has a clone size; where given, it reads once, few, many or a size class.

v_gene,j_gene,d_gene,abundance,CDR3nt,CDR3aa
TRBV2,TRBJ2-7,TRBD2,NA,TGTGCCAACCTTGGCGGGGGGGCAGTTTTGTACGAGCAGTACTTC,CANLGGGAVLYEQYF
TRBV10-2,TRBJ2-7,TRBD1,NA,TGCGCCAGCAGTGACAAGACAGGGGATAGGTACGAGCAGTACTTC,CASSDKTGDRYEQYF
TRBV4-2,TRBJ1-2,TRBD1,NA,TGTGCCAGCAGCCGAGACACCGGACAGGTTAAGGCGTATGGCTACACCTTC,CASSRDTGQVKAYGYTF
TRBV5-4,TRBJ1-1,NA,NA,TGTGCCAGCAGCTTGGGTACAGGGCGGGCTGAAGCTTTCTTT,CASSLGTGRAEAFF
TRBV2,TRBJ2-5,NA,NA,TGTGCCAGCAATACGGGGGACCTAGGGACCCAGTACTTC,CASNTGDLGTQYF
TRBV5-4,TRBJ2-3,TRBD2,NA,TGTGCCAGCAGCTTGAGGGCGGGGGGCGCAGATACGCAGTATTTT,CASSLRAGGADTQYF
TRBV5-4,TRBJ2-7,NA,NA,TGTGCCAGCAGCTTGAACGGGGAGAGCTCCTACGAGCAGTACTTC,CASSLNGESSYEQYF
TRBV9,TRBJ2-2,NA,few,TGTGCCAGCAGCCCAAACACCGGGGAGCTGTTTTTT,CASSPNTGELFF
TRBV11-1,TRBJ2-3,TRBD1,NA,TGTGCCAGCAGCCCCGGGACAGGACGCACAGATACGCAGTATTTT,CASSPGTGRTDTQYF
TRBV4-1,TRBJ2-5,NA,few,TGCGCCAGCAGCACTTACCGGGGGGAGACCCAGTACTTC,CASSTYRGETQYF
TRBV25-1,TRBJ2-7,TRBD2,NA,TGTGCCAGCAGTACCCTAGCGGGGGGGCCTAGCGAGCAGTACTTC,CASSTLAGGPSEQYF
TRBV5-1,TRBJ2-1,NA,NA,TGCGCCAGCAGCTTGGCTAGGAATGAGCAGTTCTTC,CASSLARNEQFF
TRBV5-1,TRBJ1-6,NA,few,TGCGCCAGCAGCTTGGACAGGTTCAATAATTCACCCCTCCACTTT,CASSLDRFNNSPLHF
TRBV18,TRBJ1-5,NA,NA,TGTGCCAGCTCACCAGGGGGGCAGCCCCAGCATTTT,CASSPGGQPQHF
TRBV11-2,TRBJ2-5,TRBD1,NA,TGTGCCAGCAGCTTAGTCTTAAGGGGGCGTCGGGAGACCCAGTACTTC,CASSLVLRGRRETQYF
TRBV5-1,TRBJ2-5,NA,NA,TGCGCCAGCAGCTCCCCTACCGGGGCGGGGGCGGGAGAGACCCAGTACTTC,CASSSPTGAGAGETQYF
TRBV19,TRBJ1-3,NA,NA,TGTGCCAGTAGTACCGACAGAGAAAACACCATATATTTT,CASSTDRENTIYF
TRBV4-1,TRBJ1-5,NA,NA,TGCGCCAGCAGCCAAGGCCTTAGCCAGCCCCAGCATTTT,CASSQGLSQPQHF
TRBV5-1,TRBJ1-3,TRBD1,NA,TGCGCCAGCAGCTCTGAGTTGACAGGGATCGGAAACACCATATATTTT,CASSSELTGIGNTIYF
TRBV5-6,TRBJ2-7,NA,NA,TGTGCCAGCAGCTTGAGGCAGGGACACTACGAGCAGTACTTC,CASSLRQGHYEQYF
TRBV19,TRBJ2-5,NA,NA,TGTGCCAGTAGTATAAAAGCGACTGCTTGGGAGACCCAGTACTTC,CASSIKATAWETQYF